One and the same sample provided the 15 T cell receptor beta chains below, sequenced in a study of PD-1 blockade in classical Hodgkin lymphoma. Data came from immunoSEQ multiplex PCR; TCRdb stores just in-frame clones and leaves some out. The table has 20,000 to 25,000 clones, about four fifths seen once. Every patient experienced relapse after autologous stem cell transplantation, and brentuximab vedotin exposure varied. The sequences come from peripheral blood mononuclear cells (PBMCs), collected before the second cycle of nivolumab. These receptors came from a human donor with classical Hodgkin lymphoma.

In its sample, this clone was seen once. The chain employs TRBV5-1 and TRBJ2-5; TRBD1 agrees at 9 bases. The CDR3 is 14 amino acids. Germline V gene sequence: CDR1 SGHRS, CDR2 YFSETQ. Trimming at V came to 4 bases and at J to 2 bases, leaving 3 bases not matched to a gene. This CDR3 is CASSPGQGQETQYF. As DNA, the CDR3 is TGCGCCAGCAGCCCAGGACAGGGGCAAGAGACCCAGTACTTC.

This clone was seen more than once but under ten times. The rearrangement links TRBV21-1 to TRBJ2-3; TRBD1 was called by the table and not checked on the DNA. TRBV21-1 counts as a pseudogene. This CDR3 is built from 14 residues. In nucleotides, the CDR3 is TGTGCCAGCAGCAGCGACAGGGCCGGGGATACGCAGTATTTT. Translation gives CASSSDRAGDTQYF.

A few counts support this clone. The V call is TRBV5-6, the J call TRBJ1-4, with no clear D. CDR1 and CDR2 from the germline V gene are SGHDT and YYEEEE. This CDR3 has 11 residues. The V end lost 4 bases, the J end lost 7 bases, and 5 bases lay between the germline ends. CDR3 sequence reads: CASSLGEKLFF. CDR3 bases: TGTGCCAGCAGCCTGGGTGAAAAACTGTTTTTT.

The rearrangement uses TRBV12-5 and TRBJ2-6; D gene ambiguous. The germline V and J ends were trimmed by 2 bases and 2 bases, with 7 bases remaining between them. Germline V lookup: CDR1 LGHNT, CDR2 FRNRAP. This CDR3 has 15 residues. The CDR3 spells CASGLMRAGANVLTF. CDR3 nucleotides: TGTGCTAGTGGTTTGATGAGAGCTGGGGCCAACGTCCTGACTTTC.

V is TRBV19 and J is TRBJ2-3; D gene unclear. Trimming stripped 1 base from V and 7 bases from J, with 6 bases between. Germline lookup yields CDR1 LNHDA and CDR2 SQIVND (reference sequence). The CDR3 is 12 residues long. The CDR3: CASSIGRHTQYF. Written as DNA, the CDR3 is TGTGCCAGTAGTATAGGTCGGCATACGCAGTATTTT.

The chain employs TRBV5-4 and TRBJ2-5; 11 nucleotides align to TRBD1. CDR3 size: 19 residues. Trimming took 2 bases from V and 7 from J; bases not matched to a gene: 19. Germline V CDR1 and CDR2: SGHNT, YYREEE (reference sequence). CDR3: CASSLPGQGGLAGMGTQYF. DNA for the CDR3: TGTGCCAGCAGCTTACCGGGACAGGGGGGTCTAGCGGGCATGGGGACCCAGTACTTC. Together with reference TRBV5-4 and TRBJ2-5, the CDR3 gives the full variable domain: ETGVTQSPTHLIKTRGQQVTLRCSSQSGHNTVSWYQQALGQGPQFIFQYYREEENGRGNFPPRFSGLQFPNYSSELNVNALELDDSALYLCASSLPGQGGLAGMGTQYFGPGTRLLVL.

Judged by abundance, this clone is medium-sized (0.01 to 0.1%). The chain links TRBV29-1 to TRBJ1-2; D not certain. This CDR3 is 11 amino acids long. The V end was cut by 7 bases, the J end by 8 bases, with 14 bases between. Germline V gene lookup returns CDR1 SQVTM and CDR2 ANQGSEA. This CDR3 reads CSAVVTGGYTF. CDR3 sequence (DNA): TGCAGCGCTGTAGTGACGGGGGGCTACACCTTC.

By share, this clone counts as medium-sized (0.01 to 0.1%). V usage is TRBV4-2 and J usage is TRBJ2-7, with 10 bases lining up with TRBD2. The V and J ends lost 4 bases and 5 bases, in that order; junction bases with no gene match: 5. Per germline, CDR1 LGHNA and CDR2 YNFKEQ. This CDR3 has 14 amino acids. The CDR3 sequence is CASSPAGGRDEQYF. CDR3 nucleotides: TGTGCCAGCAGCCCAGCGGGGGGGCGGGACGAGCAGTACTTC.

The chain uses TRBV7-9 and TRBJ2-3; maybe TRBD1 (5 bases). The CDR3 is 15 residues long. V lost 3 bases and J 4 bases, leaving 14 bases between the germline ends. CDR1 is SEHNR, CDR2 FQNEAQ, per germline (reference sequence). The CDR3 DNA reads as TGTGCCAGCAGCTTGAGGCAGGGAATAGCAGATACGCAGTATTTT. Translating gives CASSLRQGIADTQYF. Filled out from reference TRBV7-9 and TRBJ2-3, the complete variable domain reads DTGVSQNPRHKITKRGQNVTFRCDPISEHNRLYWYRQTLGQGPEFLTYFQNEAQLEKSRLLSDRFSAERPKGSFSTLEIQRTEQGDSAMYLCASSLRQGIADTQYFGPGTRLTVL.

The chain carries TRBV30 and TRBJ1-2, with 11 positions matching TRBD1. Losses at the gene ends were 3 bases for V and 4 bases for J; bases not matched to a gene: 13. Germline lookup yields CDR1 GTSNPN and CDR2 SVGIG (reference sequence). The CDR3 covers 17 residues. CDR3 in amino acids: CAWRAGQGAREVYGYTF. The CDR3 DNA reads as TGTGCCTGGAGGGCAGGACAGGGGGCGCGTGAGGTCTATGGCTACACCTTC.

CDR3 in amino acids: CASSETGDNTEAFF. CDR3 DNA sequence: TGCGCCAGCAGCGAAACCGGGGATAACACTGAAGCTTTCTTT. V usage is TRBV5-1 and J usage is TRBJ1-1, with unresolved D. This CDR3 is built from 14 residues. V gave up 4 bases and J gave up 2 bases, with 12 bases separating them. Per germline, CDR1 SGHRS and CDR2 YFSETQ.

The chain carries TRBV2 and TRBJ1-1, with D unresolved. Germline V gives CDR1 SNHLY, CDR2 FYNNEI. The CDR3 spans 10 residues. Deletions cut 7 bases from V and 10 bases from J, with 10 bases between. The CDR3 loop is CASIWRGAFF. In nucleotides, the CDR3 is TGTGCCAGCATTTGGAGAGGAGCTTTCTTT.

This clone was recorded once. This chain joins TRBV27 and TRBJ1-2, with D uncertain. Looked up from germline, CDR1 is MNHEY and CDR2 is SMNVEV (reference sequence). This CDR3 region has 17 residues. Deletions cut 0 bases from V and 4 bases from J, with 18 bases between. The CDR3, as DNA: TGTGCCAGCAGTTTATCCTCAAGGGCCGAGGTCGGCTATGGCTACACCTTC. Protein product: CASSLSSRAEVGYGYTF.

The chain has TRBV9 and TRBJ1-2; weak D call: TRBD1 (5 bases). Per germline, CDR1 SGDLS and CDR2 YYNGEE. V was shortened by 4 bases and J by 6 bases, with 13 bases between the two germline ends. The CDR3 extends over 13 amino acids. CDR3 DNA: TGTGCCAGCAGCTCCAGGGCGCGGAATGGCTACACCTTC. Translated: CASSSRARNGYTF.

The rearrangement uses TRBV19 and TRBJ2-7, with 8 bases identical to TRBD2. The CDR3 runs 14 residues. In germline, CDR1 is LNHDA, CDR2 SQIVND (reference sequence). The trim removed 5 bases at V and 6 bases at J, leaving 9 bases unmatched. DNA for the CDR3: TGTGCCAGTAGTTGCGGGACTAGTGCGTGCGAGCAGTACTTC. It is translated as CASSCGTSACEQYF.